This entry lists 17 T cell receptor beta chains sequenced from one sample in a study of shared clonotypes between healthy human individuals. Measured with immunoSEQ multiplex PCR; TCRdb has only the in-frame clones, and not every one. Of millions of clones in the sample, approximately 94% were seen once. Naive CD8 isolation took CD45RO-negative cells positively selected for CCR7 and excluded terminally differentiated effector memory CD45RA+ cells. The specimen was naive CD8+ T cells from PBMCs. The receptors stem from a young man in good health. Some clones in this sample may be carry-over from other donors' samples.

This chain connects TRBV29-1 to TRBJ1-1; a weak D match, TRBD1 (5 bases). Trimming pared 1 base from V and 6 bases from J, leaving 21 bases between. CDR1 and CDR2 (germline): SQVTM, ANQGSEA. This CDR3 contains 16 residues. In nucleotides, the CDR3 is TGCAGCGTTGAAGGAGGCAGGGACCCCCCAGCCCCTGAAGCTTTCTTT. It is translated as CSVEGGRDPPAPEAFF.

This clone was observed once. This sequence joins TRBV4-3 and TRBJ2-1, with TRBD1 as a possible D gene (5 bases). V was shortened by 0 bases and J by 2 bases, with 11 bases between the two germline ends. Germline assignment: CDR1 LGHNA and CDR2 YSLEER. This CDR3 is built from 16 residues. The CDR3 region is CASSQDGQGAYNEQFF. The CDR3 coding sequence is TGCGCCAGCAGCCAAGATGGGCAGGGTGCCTACAATGAGCAGTTCTTC.

In its sample, this clone was seen once. The rearrangement joins TRBV4-1 to TRBJ1-4, with 7 nucleotides matching TRBD1. The length of the CDR3 is 15 residues. Losses at the gene ends were 6 bases for V and 8 bases for J; bases not matched to a gene: 12. The germline gives CDR1 MGHRA, CDR2 YSYEKL. The CDR3 coding sequence is TGCGCCAGCAGACCCTTGACAGGGCCTGAGGAAAAACTGTTTTTT. Its translation: CASRPLTGPEEKLFF.

CDR3 residues: CASSTRMGQGEGEKLFF. The CDR3 nucleotides are TGTGCCAGCAGCACTCGCATGGGACAGGGGGAAGGTGAAAAACTGTTTTTT. The V and J genes are TRBV7-9 and TRBJ1-4; 11 bases are shared with TRBD1. V gave up 5 bases and J gave up 7 bases; unmatched junction bases: 12. CDR3 length: 17 residues. Germline V gene data show CDR1 as SEHNR and CDR2 as FQNEAQ (reference sequence).

Comment on this clone: The identical CDR3 is also encoded by other nucleotide sequences in the sample. The chain is built from TRBV9 and TRBJ2-2, with D unclear. Germline V gene lookup returns CDR1 SGDLS and CDR2 YYNGEE. This CDR3 has 12 residues. Trimming stripped 3 bases from V and 5 bases from J, with 5 bases between. This CDR3 reads CASSERTGELFF. Written as DNA, the CDR3 is TGTGCCAGCAGCGAGAGGACCGGGGAGCTGTTTTTT. Based on the CDR3 plus reference TRBV9 and TRBJ2-2, the full variable domain is DSGVTQTPKHLITATGQRVTLRCSPRSGDLSVYWYQQSLDQGLQFLIQYYNGEERAKGNILERFSAQQFPDLHSELNLSSLELGDSALYFCASSERTGELFFGEGSRLTVL.

In DNA, the CDR3 is TGTGCCAGCAGTAACCTCCGGGACGGGATTAACAATGAGCAGTTCTTC. Translation gives CASSNLRDGINNEQFF. V usage is TRBV28 and J usage is TRBJ2-1, with D tentatively TRBD1 or TRBD2 (5 bases each). The CDR3 covers 16 residues. Germline V gives CDR1 MDHEN, CDR2 SYDVKM. V lost 5 bases to trimming and J lost 5 bases, with 19 bases between them.

V gene TRBV18 combines with J gene TRBJ2-7; 8 bases map to TRBD2. This CDR3 comprises 15 residues. Germline CDR1 reads KGHSH; CDR2 reads LQKENI. The junction had 6 bases not matched to a gene; V was cut back by 3 bases and J by 2 bases. CDR3 DNA: TGTGCCAGCTCACCGCCGGGACTAGGTACCTACGAGCAGTACTTC. Encoded protein: CASSPPGLGTYEQYF.

Remarks on this clone: The identical CDR3 is also encoded by other nucleotide sequences in the sample. The chain employs TRBV19 and TRBJ1-1; D unclear. The germline CDR1 and CDR2 sequences are LNHDA and SQIVND (reference sequence). Deletions cut 2 bases from V and 1 base from J, with 11 bases between. The CDR3 loop spans 15 amino acids. CDR3 loop: CASSISTGGNTEAFF. CDR3 DNA: TGTGCCAGTAGTATATCGACGGGAGGGAACACTGAAGCTTTCTTT.

The CDR3 loop is CASSSRTGPQETQYF. The CDR3 DNA sequence: TGTGCCAGCAGCTCTCGGACAGGCCCCCAAGAGACCCAGTACTTC. V usage is TRBV11-3 and J usage is TRBJ2-5; 7 bases match TRBD1. The length of the CDR3 is 15 residues. The germline V gene has CDR1 SGHNT and CDR2 YENEEA. V shed 4 bases, J shed 1 base, and the junction held 6 bases outside the gene matches.

The chain uses TRBV4-3 and TRBJ2-5; D is unclear. The CDR3 spans 13 residues. CDR1 and CDR2 from the germline V gene are LGHNA and YSLEER. V was clipped by 4 bases and J by 3 bases, with 9 bases between them. The CDR3 nucleotides are TGCGCCAGCAGCCCAACCATAAAAGAGACCCAGTACTTC. Translated, it gives CASSPTIKETQYF.

The count of this clone is one. The rearrangement uses TRBV11-3 and TRBJ1-5; the D is unclear. V was clipped by 5 bases and J by 2 bases, with 13 bases between them. Germline CDR1 and CDR2: SGHNT and YENEEA. This CDR3 has 15 residues. CDR3 amino acids: CASSKNKVGNQPQHF. CDR3 DNA sequence: TGTGCCAGCAGCAAAAATAAGGTAGGCAATCAGCCCCAGCATTTT.

The chain is built from TRBV12-5 and TRBJ2-3; tentative D call: TRBD2 (5 bases). This CDR3 spans 15 amino acids. Germline CDR1 is LGHNT and CDR2 is FRNRAP. V lost 1 base and J 0 bases, leaving 8 bases between the germline ends. CDR3 sequence reads: CASGLGTSSTDTQYF. The CDR3, as DNA: TGTGCTAGTGGTTTGGGGACTTCTAGCACAGATACGCAGTATTTT.

This clone occurred once. The rearrangement joins TRBV28 to TRBJ1-2; D unclear. Germline lookup yields CDR1 MDHEN and CDR2 SYDVKM. V was trimmed by 3 bases and J by 7 bases, leaving 9 bases between them. This CDR3 region has 12 residues. CDR3 in DNA: TGTGCCAGCAGTTTCCGTCGTAGTGGCTACACCTTC. Residues: CASSFRRSGYTF.

The V call is TRBV27, the J call TRBJ2-7; TRBD1 matches at 9 bases. The junction had 16 bases not matched to a gene; V was cut back by 2 bases and J by 2 bases. This CDR3 region has 19 residues. CDR1 MNHEY and CDR2 SMNVEV come from the germline V gene (reference sequence). CDR3 protein: CASSLTGQGPSGITYEQYF. DNA for the CDR3: TGTGCCAGCAGTTTAACGGGACAGGGACCCAGCGGGATTACCTACGAGCAGTACTTC.

The chain employs TRBV29-1 and TRBJ1-1; a weak D match, TRBD1 (6 bases). V was clipped by 2 bases and J by 4 bases, with 11 bases between them. Germline CDR1 SQVTM, CDR2 ANQGSEA. This CDR3 region has 13 residues. The CDR3, as DNA: TGCAGCGTTGAACCACAGGGTATCACTGAAGCTTTCTTT. As protein: CSVEPQGITEAFF.

The J gene is TRBJ2-1, the V gene TRBV27; D remains ambiguous. V was cut by 8 bases and J by 4 bases, with 15 bases left in between. CDR3 length: 14 amino acids. The germline gives CDR1 MNHEY, CDR2 SMNVEV (reference sequence). The chain's CDR3 is CASFGGVGYNEQFF. The CDR3 DNA reads as TGTGCCAGCTTCGGCGGAGTGGGGTACAATGAGCAGTTCTTC.

The rearrangement links TRBV6-5 to TRBJ2-1; 8 bases map to TRBD2. The CDR3 has 15 amino acids. V lost 4 bases, J lost 2 bases, and 4 bases stayed unmatched. Germline V lookup: CDR1 MNHEY, CDR2 SVGAGI. CDR3 in amino acids: CASSWAGGTYNEQFF. The CDR3 bases are TGTGCCAGCAGTTGGGCGGGAGGCACCTACAATGAGCAGTTCTTC.